The 27 T cell receptor beta chains below all came from one sample that was sequenced in a study of T cell responses to AZD1222 COVID-19 vaccine. Method: immunoSEQ multiplex PCR; TCRdb's copy keeps in-frame clones and lacks some. Of about 150,000 clones detected, 93% appear once; the ten largest clones hold under 10%. Material: peripheral blood, obtained on day 0 of AZD1222 vaccination. These TCRs come from an adult in good health.

This clone was seen once. The chain links TRBV3-1 (or the pseudogene TRBV3-2) to TRBJ2-3; no clear D. Germline CDR1 LGHDT, CDR2 YNNKEL (reference sequence). The CDR3 totals 15 residues. V lost 8 bases, J lost 0 bases, and 15 bases lay in between. The CDR3 spells CASSATKTSTDTQYF. CDR3 bases: TGTGCCAGCTCCGCCACTAAGACTAGCACAGATACGCAGTATTTT.

This clone has only one observation. CDR3 DNA sequence: TGTGCCAGCAGCTTAGCGTATGGCACCGGGGAGCTGTTTTTT. This translates into CASSLAYGTGELFF. The J gene is TRBJ2-2, the V gene TRBV7-2; D is unresolved. Trimming removed 0 bases at V and 4 bases at J, with 6 bases between. This CDR3 is built from 14 residues. CDR1 and CDR2 from the germline V gene are SGHTA and FQGNSA.

The chain recombines TRBV9 with TRBJ1-5, with 7 bases lining up with TRBD1. V was clipped by 3 bases and J by 3 bases; unmatched bases: 9. The CDR3 runs to 16 residues. From germline, CDR1 is SGDLS and CDR2 YYNGEE. CDR3 DNA sequence: TGTGCCAGCAGCGCCGGCGGAGGGGGCCTCAATCAGCCCCAGCATTTT. Its translation is CASSAGGGGLNQPQHF.

The rearrangement uses TRBV7-2 and TRBJ1-6; tentative D call: TRBD1 (6 bases). V was shortened by 4 bases and J by 8 bases, with 24 bases between the two germline ends. The CDR3 totals 18 residues. The germline V gene has CDR1 SGHTA and CDR2 FQGNSA. Here the CDR3 reads CASSSLPQRTGFHSPLHF. In DNA, the CDR3 is TGTGCCAGCAGCTCGCTACCTCAACGAACAGGGTTTCATTCACCCCTCCACTTT.

The rearrangement uses TRBV13 and TRBJ1-5; D is ambiguous. The CDR3 runs to 13 residues. The germline V gene has CDR1 PRHDT and CDR2 FYEKMQ (reference sequence). The V and J ends lost 0 bases and 9 bases respectively, with 9 bases between them. The CDR3 bases are TGTGCCAGCAGCTTAGGGGCCGCAGGGCCCCAGCATTTT. Encoded protein: CASSLGAAGPQHF.

The chain recombines TRBV3-1 (or the pseudogene TRBV3-2) with TRBJ1-6; D gene ambiguous. Germline values: CDR1 LGHDT, CDR2 YNNKEL (reference sequence). Between the trimmed V and J ends, which lost 2 bases and 6 bases, there was a span of 14 bases. The CDR3 is made up of 16 amino acids. DNA for the CDR3: TGTGCCAGCAGCCAACCAACCCGGGTCCGTAATTCACCCCTCCACTTT. Translating it yields CASSQPTRVRNSPLHF.

In its sample, this clone was seen once. The chain links TRBV13 to TRBJ1-1; no definite D call. CDR1 is PRHDT, CDR2 FYEKMQ, per germline (reference sequence). This CDR3 is 12 amino acids long. The V gene lost 4 bases and the J gene lost 4 bases, with 7 bases spanning the gap. CDR3 sequence reads: CASSSSGTEAFF. The CDR3 DNA follows: TGTGCCAGCAGCTCGAGCGGCACTGAAGCTTTCTTT.

The chain has TRBV5-8 and TRBJ1-1, with a tentative D call TRBD1 (6 bases). The V gene's germline CDR1 is SGHTS and CDR2 YDEGEE. This CDR3 is built from 13 residues. Between the trimmed V and J ends, which lost 9 bases and 5 bases, there was a span of 17 bases. CDR3 coding DNA: TGTGCCACCTCAACAGGGATGCGGACTGAAGCTTTCTTT. This translates into CATSTGMRTEAFF.

The gene calls are TRBV5-4 and TRBJ1-1, with a tentative D call TRBD1 (5 bases). Per germline, CDR1 SGHNT and CDR2 YYREEE (reference sequence). The CDR3 is made up of 14 amino acids. V was shortened by 7 bases and J by 0 bases, with 13 bases between the two germline ends. The chain's CDR3 is CASRFWGLNTEAFF. The CDR3, as DNA: TGTGCCAGCCGTTTCTGGGGGTTGAACACTGAAGCTTTCTTT. The full variable domain, in which reference TRBV5-4 and TRBJ1-1 provide the parts outside the CDR3, is ETGVTQSPTHLIKTRGQQVTLRCSSQSGHNTVSWYQQALGQGPQFIFQYYREEENGRGNFPPRFSGLQFPNYSSELNVNALELDDSALYLCASRFWGLNTEAFFGQGTRLTVV.

This clone was counted once. This chain joins TRBV29-1 and TRBJ2-2, with D perhaps assigned TRBD1 or TRBD2 (5 bases each). V lost 0 bases to trimming and J lost 4 bases, with 9 bases between them. Germline CDR1 and CDR2: SQVTM and ANQGSEA. The CDR3 extends over 14 amino acids. Here the CDR3 DNA reads TGCAGCGTTGAAGACAGGGAGAGCACCGGGGAGCTGTTTTTT. Residues: CSVEDRESTGELFF.

V usage is TRBV5-1 and J usage is TRBJ1-1, with a weak D call TRBD1 (5 bases). V dropped 5 bases and J dropped 0 bases, with 14 bases sitting between them. The CDR3 consists of 15 residues. Germline CDR1 and CDR2: SGHRS and YFSETQ. The CDR3 nucleotides read TGCGCCAGCAGACTGCGGGGCGCCTTGAACACTGAAGCTTTCTTT. Translated: CASRLRGALNTEAFF. Full variable domain (remainder filled in from reference TRBV5-1 and TRBJ1-1): KAGVTQTPRYLIKTRGQQVTLSCSPISGHRSVSWYQQTPGQGLQFLFEYFSETQRNKGNFPGRFSGRQFSNSRSEMNVSTLELGDSALYLCASRLRGALNTEAFFGQGTRLTVV.

This clone was detected only once. CDR3 in amino acids: CSVGQESNYGYTF. Here the CDR3 DNA reads TGCAGCGTGGGACAGGAAAGTAACTATGGCTACACCTTC. The chain is built from TRBV29-1 and TRBJ1-2; 8 bases are a match to TRBD1. The V gene's germline CDR1 is SQVTM and CDR2 ANQGSEA. The trim removed 6 bases at V and 1 base at J, leaving 4 bases unmatched. The CDR3 totals 13 residues.

The V call is TRBV29-1, the J call TRBJ2-3; 9 bases align to TRBD2. There are 15 residues in the CDR3. Looked up from germline, CDR1 is SQVTM and CDR2 is ANQGSEA. After removal of 8 bases from V and 4 bases from J, the junction contained 13 bases not matched to a gene. The CDR3, as DNA: TGCAGCCTGGAACTGGGCGGGGGGGCCGCAGATACGCAGTATTTT. It translates to CSLELGGGAADTQYF.

This clone has only one observation. The chain links TRBV12-3 or TRBV12-4 to TRBJ2-7; no clear D gene. This CDR3 has 12 amino acids. With 1 base removed from V and 3 bases from J, the gap between germline ends came to 4 bases. The CDR3 loop reads CASSLDFYEQYF. Written as DNA, the CDR3 is TGTGCCAGCAGTTTAGATTTCTACGAGCAGTACTTC.

This clone was recorded once. This sequence joins TRBV7-8 and TRBJ2-3; D tentatively fits TRBD1 or TRBD2 (5 bases each). Germline assignment: CDR1 SGHVS and CDR2 FQNEAQ. V lost 0 bases to trimming and J lost 4 bases, with 8 bases between them. The CDR3 spans 14 residues. The CDR3 DNA reads as TGTGCCAGCAGCTTAGCGTGGGGGTCAGATACGCAGTATTTT. The encoded protein is CASSLAWGSDTQYF.

CDR3 residues: CASSITGSGYEQYF. The CDR3 nucleotides are TGTGCCAGTAGTATCACAGGGTCCGGCTACGAGCAGTACTTC. The chain combines TRBV19 with TRBJ2-7, with D tentatively TRBD1 (6 bases). CDR1 LNHDA and CDR2 SQIVND come from the germline V gene (reference sequence). V was clipped by 3 bases and J by 3 bases, with 12 bases between them. This CDR3 is built from 14 residues.

The genes are TRBV19 and TRBJ1-1, with unresolved D. CDR1 and CDR2 (germline): LNHDA, SQIVND (reference sequence). The V end lost 7 bases, the J end lost 1 base, and 10 bases lay between the germline ends. The CDR3 is made up of 13 amino acids. In DNA, the CDR3 is TGTGCCAGTAACCGGGGAGCGAACACTGAAGCTTTCTTT. Its translation is CASNRGANTEAFF.

The chain joins TRBV7-3 to TRBJ2-1; D perhaps matches TRBD2 (6 bases). Trimming left V 5 bases short and J 9 bases short, with 17 bases between. CDR1 and CDR2 from the germline V gene are SGHTA and FQGTGA. The CDR3 is 14 residues long. In DNA form, the CDR3 reads TGTGCCAGCAGCCCGACGGGAGCAGGGAGTGAGCAGTTCTTC. Protein sequence: CASSPTGAGSEQFF.

The CDR3 loop reads CASSLSGSGANVLTF. CDR3 bases: TGTGCCAGCAGTTTGTCGGGTTCTGGGGCCAACGTCCTGACTTTC. The chain is built from TRBV27 and TRBJ2-6; no firm D call. The germline CDR1 and CDR2 sequences are MNHEY and SMNVEV (reference sequence). Trimming pared 3 bases from V and 1 base from J, leaving 7 bases between. The CDR3 runs to 15 residues.

This rearrangement joins TRBV7-9 to TRBJ2-1; no clear D gene. The CDR3 runs 12 residues. Trimming took 3 bases from V and 8 from J, leaving 8 bases between them. Germline V gene lookup returns CDR1 SEHNR and CDR2 FQNEAQ (reference sequence). The CDR3 nucleotides read TGTGCCAGCAGCTTGAGTTGGGATGAGCAGTTCTTC. Amino acid sequence: CASSLSWDEQFF.

The gene calls are TRBV19 and TRBJ1-1, with D unclear. Germline CDR1 LNHDA, CDR2 SQIVND (reference sequence). V dropped 4 bases and J dropped 6 bases, with 12 bases sitting between them. The CDR3 contains 13 residues. The CDR3 sequence: CASSNRAASEAFF. CDR3 DNA: TGTGCCAGTAGTAACCGGGCCGCATCTGAAGCTTTCTTT.

This chain joins TRBV7-9 and TRBJ2-7; D remains ambiguous. CDR1 and CDR2 (germline): SEHNR, FQNEAQ (reference sequence). V was shortened by 5 bases and J by 5 bases, with 10 bases between the two germline ends. The CDR3 is 12 residues long. CDR3 nucleotide sequence: TGTGCCAGCAGCCGTTACCGGGACGAGCAGTACTTC. Translation: CASSRYRDEQYF.

The chain carries TRBV6-5 and TRBJ2-7; D unresolved. This CDR3 region has 15 residues. V was trimmed by 4 bases and J by 1 base, leaving 14 bases between them. Germline assignment: CDR1 MNHEY and CDR2 SVGAGI. Here the CDR3 DNA reads TGTGCCAGCAGTTCGAAATCCTACCCATCCTACGAGCAGTACTTC. Residues: CASSSKSYPSYEQYF.

This rearrangement joins TRBV6-5 to TRBJ1-6, with 8 bases lining up with TRBD1. V trimming: 7 bases; J trimming: 10 bases; junction bases outside the gene matches: 12. CDR3 size: 15 residues. Germline CDR1 is MNHEY and CDR2 is SVGAGI. The CDR3 sequence is CASTTKRTGFSPLHF. CDR3 DNA: TGTGCCAGCACAACAAAAAGGACAGGGTTCTCACCCCTCCACTTT.

The chain couples TRBV18 to TRBJ2-1, with a tentative D call TRBD2 (5 bases). Trimming shortened V by 6 bases and J by 2 bases, and 20 bases separated the two germline ends. Looked up from germline, CDR1 is KGHSH and CDR2 is LQKENI. This CDR3 comprises 17 residues. For the CDR3, the DNA is TGTGCCAGCTCCCCTAAGGTGGGCAGCGGCCCCTACAATGAGCAGTTCTTC. It yields the protein CASSPKVGSGPYNEQFF.

The gene calls are TRBV9 and TRBJ2-3, with no clear D. The CDR3 runs 13 residues. The germline CDR1 and CDR2 sequences are SGDLS and YYNGEE. V lost 4 bases, J lost 5 bases, and 11 bases lay in between. The CDR3 region is CASSPKGIDTQYF. CDR3 sequence (DNA): TGTGCCAGCAGCCCCAAAGGAATAGATACGCAGTATTTT.

V is TRBV4-1 and J is TRBJ1-2; 7 positions match TRBD1. Trimming removed 0 bases from V and 3 bases from J; junction bases left unmatched: 4. The CDR3 is 15 residues long. Germline CDR1 MGHRA, CDR2 YSYEKL. In nucleotides, the CDR3 is TGCGCCAGCAGCCAAGATGGGACAGTCTACTATGGCTACACCTTC. Translated: CASSQDGTVYYGYTF.